This T cell receptor beta chain stems from a study of T-cell memory formation after mild COVID-19. CDR3 size: 15 residues. The V gene lost 5 bases and the J gene lost 4 bases, with 17 bases spanning the gap. Germline lookup yields CDR1 SEHNR and CDR2 FQNEAQ (reference sequence). From the 5' RACE reads, TCRdb called clonotypes with MiXCR, one entry per CDR3 protein. Among 280,000 or so distinct CDR3 sequences listed, under 8.5% were seen once. The TCR originated in a man younger than 30 who had mild COVID-19 (a few samples of this study predate the infection). Cell type and time point are not known. The chain links TRBV7-9 to TRBJ1-1; D remains unclear. The sequencing sample was made of PBMCs or a T cell subset sorted from them (not recorded which). The CDR3 spells CASSALAGESTEAFF. The CDR3 region has the DNA TGTGCCAGCAGCGCTCTGGCGGGAGAGAGCACTGAAGCTTTCTTT.